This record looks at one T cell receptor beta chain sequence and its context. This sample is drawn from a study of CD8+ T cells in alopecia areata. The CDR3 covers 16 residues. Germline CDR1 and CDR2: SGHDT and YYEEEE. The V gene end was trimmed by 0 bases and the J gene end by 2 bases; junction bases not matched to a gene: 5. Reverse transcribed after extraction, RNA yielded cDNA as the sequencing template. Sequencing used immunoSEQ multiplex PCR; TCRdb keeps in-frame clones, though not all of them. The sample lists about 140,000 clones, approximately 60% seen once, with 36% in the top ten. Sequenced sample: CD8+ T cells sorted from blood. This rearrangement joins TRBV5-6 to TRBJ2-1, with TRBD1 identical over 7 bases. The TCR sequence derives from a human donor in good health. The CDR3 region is CASSLGGQLTYNEQFF. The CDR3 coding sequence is TGTGCCAGCAGCTTGGGGGGACAGTTGACCTACAATGAGCAGTTCTTC.